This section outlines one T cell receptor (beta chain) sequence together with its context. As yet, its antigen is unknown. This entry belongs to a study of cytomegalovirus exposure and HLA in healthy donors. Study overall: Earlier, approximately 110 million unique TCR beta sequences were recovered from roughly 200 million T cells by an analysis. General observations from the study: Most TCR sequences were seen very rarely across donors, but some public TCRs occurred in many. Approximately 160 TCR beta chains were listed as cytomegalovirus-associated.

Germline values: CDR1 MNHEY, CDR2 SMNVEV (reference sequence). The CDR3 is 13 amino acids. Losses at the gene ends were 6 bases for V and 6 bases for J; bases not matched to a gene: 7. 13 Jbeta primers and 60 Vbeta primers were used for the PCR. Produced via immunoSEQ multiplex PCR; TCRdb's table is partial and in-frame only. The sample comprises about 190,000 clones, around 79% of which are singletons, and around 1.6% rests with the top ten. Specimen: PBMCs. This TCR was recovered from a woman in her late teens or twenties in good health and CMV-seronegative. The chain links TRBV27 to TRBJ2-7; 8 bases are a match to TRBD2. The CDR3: CASRLAGSSEQYF. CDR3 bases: TGTGCCAGCAGATTAGCGGGATCAAGCGAGCAGTACTTC.